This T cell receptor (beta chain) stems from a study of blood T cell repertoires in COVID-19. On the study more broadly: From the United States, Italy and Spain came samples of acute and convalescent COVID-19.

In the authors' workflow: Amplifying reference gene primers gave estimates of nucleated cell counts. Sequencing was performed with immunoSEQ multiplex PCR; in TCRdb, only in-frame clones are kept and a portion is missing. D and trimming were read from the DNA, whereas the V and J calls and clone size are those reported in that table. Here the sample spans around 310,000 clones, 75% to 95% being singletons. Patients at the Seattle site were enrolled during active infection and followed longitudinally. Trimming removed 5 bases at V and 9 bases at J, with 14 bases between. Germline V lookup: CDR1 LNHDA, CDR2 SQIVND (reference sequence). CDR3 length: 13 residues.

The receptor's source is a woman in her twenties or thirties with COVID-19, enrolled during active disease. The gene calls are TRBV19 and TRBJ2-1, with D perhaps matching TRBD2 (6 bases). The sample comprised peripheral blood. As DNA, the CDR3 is TGTGCCAGTAGTCAAGACAAGCGGGTTGAGCAGTTCTTC. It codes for CASSQDKRVEQFF.